The 20 T cell receptor beta chains listed next were all sequenced from one sample in a study of cytomegalovirus exposure and HLA in healthy donors. This table comes from immunoSEQ multiplex PCR, and its TCRdb copy is limited to in-frame clones, with some not included. The data contain 100,000 to 120,000 clones, approximately 90% of them singletons. Sequencing was carried out using PBMCs. The receptors originated from a woman between 18 and 29 years old in good health and CMV-seropositive.

This chain links TRBV19 with TRBJ2-7; 11 positions agree with TRBD1. Trimming took 10 bases from V and 3 from J; bases not matched to a gene: 8. The CDR3 consists of 14 residues. The germline V gene encodes CDR1 LNHDA and CDR2 SQIVND (reference sequence). CDR3 nucleotide sequence: TGTGCCACCTCTTGGGGGACAGGGGGCTACGAGCAGTACTTC. It yields the protein CATSWGTGGYEQYF. The whole variable domain, filled in from reference TRBV19 and TRBJ2-7, reads DGGITQSPKYLFRKEGQNVTLSCEQNLNHDAMYWYRQDPGQGLRLIYYSQIVNDFQKGDIAEGYSVSREKKESFPLTVTSAQKNPTAFYLCATSWGTGGYEQYFGPGTRLTVT.

This rearrangement joins TRBV19 to TRBJ1-3; D unclear. Germline CDR1 LNHDA, CDR2 SQIVND (reference sequence). The CDR3 runs to 16 residues. V lost 0 bases and J 0 bases, leaving 9 bases between the germline ends. In DNA form, the CDR3 reads TGTGCCAGTAGTATAGAGAAAGCCTTCTCTGGAAACACCATATATTTT. It specifies CASSIEKAFSGNTIYF. Full variable domain (rest looked up from reference TRBV19 and TRBJ1-3): DGGITQSPKYLFRKEGQNVTLSCEQNLNHDAMYWYRQDPGQGLRLIYYSQIVNDFQKGDIAEGYSVSREKKESFPLTVTSAQKNPTAFYLCASSIEKAFSGNTIYFGEGSWLTVV.

This sequence joins TRBV7-8 and TRBJ2-7, with a weak D call TRBD1 (5 bases). The CDR3 loop spans 14 amino acids. Trimming pared 1 base from V and 5 bases from J, leaving 12 bases between. In germline, CDR1 is SGHVS, CDR2 FQNEAQ. The CDR3 nucleotides read TGTGCCAGCAGCTTAGTTCCCAGGGAAAACGAGCAGTACTTC. It codes for CASSLVPRENEQYF.

The gene calls are TRBV4-1 and TRBJ1-3, with TRBD1 matching 7 bases. This CDR3 is 19 amino acids long. J was trimmed by 0 bases and V by 3 bases; bases with no gene match: 14. CDR1 and CDR2 from the germline V gene are MGHRA and YSYEKL. Here the CDR3 DNA reads TGCGCCAGCAGCCACCCCCTGGCCGGGACAGCGAGCTCTGGAAACACCATATATTTT. This sequence encodes CASSHPLAGTASSGNTIYF.

The CDR3 loop is CSVEGSSSGEQYF. The CDR3 coding sequence is TGCAGCGTTGAAGGGAGCTCGAGCGGCGAGCAGTACTTC. The chain recombines TRBV29-1 with TRBJ2-7; weak D call: TRBD2 (5 bases). V dropped 1 base and J dropped 6 bases, with 13 bases sitting between them. Germline V gene lookup returns CDR1 SQVTM and CDR2 ANQGSEA. CDR3 length equals 13 residues.

The genes are TRBV15 and TRBJ2-5; D perhaps matches TRBD1 (6 bases). The V gene's germline CDR1 is LNHNV and CDR2 YYDKDF (reference sequence). The CDR3 covers 13 residues. Deletions cut 3 bases from V and 1 base from J, with 6 bases between. The CDR3 here is CATSRTGQETQYF. In nucleotides, the CDR3 is TGTGCCACCAGCAGGACAGGCCAAGAGACCCAGTACTTC.

The rearrangement uses TRBV7-3 and TRBJ2-2; TRBD2 is a possible D gene (5 bases). Looked up from germline, CDR1 is SGHTA and CDR2 is FQGTGA. V was cut by 3 bases and J by 6 bases, with 8 bases left in between. There are 13 residues in the CDR3. The CDR3 DNA is TGTGCCAGCAGCTTTACTAGTGCCGGGGAGCTGTTTTTT. Translation: CASSFTSAGELFF.

This sequence joins TRBV5-1 and TRBJ2-5, with D perhaps TRBD1 (5 bases). The V end lost 4 bases, the J end lost 3 bases, and 19 bases lay between the germline ends. Per the germline V gene, CDR1 is SGHRS and CDR2 is YFSETQ. The CDR3 length is 16 residues. The CDR3 DNA reads TGCGCCAGCAGCAGGGGAACTTTGGGCGCCAAAGAGACCCAGTACTTC. Its translation: CASSRGTLGAKETQYF.

The chain recombines TRBV28 with TRBJ2-7; 7 nucleotides match TRBD1. CDR1 and CDR2 (germline): MDHEN, SYDVKM. CDR3 length equals 13 residues. The trim removed 4 bases at V and 1 base at J, leaving 1 base unmatched. The CDR3 region is CASSWTGSYEQYF. The CDR3, as DNA: TGTGCCAGCAGTTGGACAGGTTCCTACGAGCAGTACTTC.

V is TRBV2 and J is TRBJ2-1; TRBD2 matches at 7 bases. Germline-derived CDR1 and CDR2 are SNHLY and FYNNEI. V dropped 4 bases and J dropped 7; count of bases not matched to a gene: 13. CDR3 length equals 16 residues. The CDR3 spells CASSASFARTRNEQFF. CDR3 sequence (DNA): TGTGCCAGCAGTGCCTCCTTCGCCCGGACTAGAAATGAGCAGTTCTTC.

This chain connects TRBV11-2 to TRBJ1-2; 9 bases fit TRBD1. V lost 8 bases, J lost 4 bases, and 17 bases stayed unmatched. Germline CDR1 is SGHAT and CDR2 is FQNNGV. The CDR3 is 17 residues long. The CDR3 region is CASGEIRDRVRSYGYTF. The CDR3 coding sequence is TGTGCCAGCGGGGAGATCCGGGACAGGGTACGATCCTATGGCTACACCTTC. Based on the CDR3 plus reference TRBV11-2 and TRBJ1-2, the full variable domain is EAGVAQSPRYKIIEKRQSVAFWCNPISGHATLYWYQQILGQGPKLLIQFQNNGVVDDSQLPKDRFSAERLKGVDSTLKIQPAKLEDSAVYLCASGEIRDRVRSYGYTFGSGTRLTVV.

The chain is built from TRBV27 and TRBJ1-5, with a tentative D call TRBD1 (5 bases). The V and J ends lost 4 bases and 2 bases respectively, with 12 bases between them. The CDR3 spans 15 residues. Germline lookup yields CDR1 MNHEY and CDR2 SMNVEV (reference sequence). The CDR3 spells CASSSQGTRNQPQHF. CDR3 coding DNA: TGTGCCAGCAGTTCCCAGGGCACTCGCAATCAGCCCCAGCATTTT.

This chain connects TRBV9 to TRBJ2-2; 7 positions agree with TRBD2. Trimming cost V 5 bases and J 4 bases; bases outside gene matches: 17. This CDR3 contains 18 residues. CDR1 and CDR2 (germline): SGDLS, YYNGEE. CDR3 in amino acids: CASSLPVGAGVRTGELFF. Written as DNA, the CDR3 is TGTGCCAGCAGTCTACCCGTGGGTGCGGGAGTACGCACCGGGGAGCTGTTTTTT.

This clone is a singleton in its sample. V is TRBV9 and J is TRBJ2-1; no clear D. V was cut by 3 bases and J by 2 bases, with 15 bases left in between. CDR3 size: 16 residues. CDR1 is SGDLS, CDR2 YYNGEE, per germline. This CDR3 reads CASSASPLGTYNEQFF. The CDR3 region has the DNA TGTGCCAGCAGCGCCAGTCCTCTAGGAACCTACAATGAGCAGTTCTTC.

The V gene is TRBV27, the J gene TRBJ1-3; the D gene is possibly TRBD1 (5 bases). Trimming stripped 2 bases from V and 1 base from J, with 12 bases between. Germline loops: CDR1 MNHEY, CDR2 SMNVEV (reference sequence). The CDR3 has 16 amino acids. DNA of the CDR3: TGTGCCAGCAGTTTAGAGGCAGGGCTTTCTGGAAACACCATATATTTT. Protein: CASSLEAGLSGNTIYF.

The J gene is TRBJ2-7, the V gene TRBV15; TRBD1 is a possible D gene (6 bases). V was clipped by 3 bases and J by 3 bases, with 12 bases between them. Germline CDR1 and CDR2: LNHNV and YYDKDF (reference sequence). CDR3 size: 14 residues. The DNA of the CDR3 is TGTGCCACCAGCAGCTTACAGGGATTCTACGAGCAGTACTTC. This encodes CATSSLQGFYEQYF.

The chain uses TRBV4-2 and TRBJ2-1, with 7 bases that match TRBD2. CDR1 is LGHNA, CDR2 YNFKEQ, per germline. The CDR3 covers 15 residues. V shed 1 base and J 6 bases; nucleotides not matched to a gene: 6. The CDR3 bases are TGTGCCAGCAGCCAAGGCCGGGGACTATCCAATGAGCAGTTCTTC. It translates to CASSQGRGLSNEQFF.

This clone was recorded once. The chain employs TRBV6-5 and TRBJ1-2, with D uncertain. Trimming stripped 6 bases from V and 8 bases from J, with 16 bases between. This CDR3 has 13 residues. Germline CDR1 is MNHEY and CDR2 is SVGAGI. CDR3 bases: TGTGCCAGCAGCCCCGGGGAGCTCGGAGGCTACACCTTC. This codes for CASSPGELGGYTF.

This chain links TRBV28 with TRBJ1-5; 12 bases fit TRBD1. The V gene's germline CDR1 is MDHEN and CDR2 SYDVKM. J lost 7 bases, V lost 5 bases, and 12 bases had no gene match. The CDR3 contains 17 residues. The CDR3 here is CASSPWPGQGASQPQHF. The CDR3 DNA sequence: TGTGCCAGCAGTCCATGGCCGGGACAGGGGGCATCGCAGCCCCAGCATTTT.

This chain links TRBV5-1 with TRBJ2-1; TRBD2 might be the D (7 bases). V was trimmed by 1 base and J by 8 bases, leaving 16 bases between them. The length of the CDR3 is 15 residues. Germline loops: CDR1 SGHRS, CDR2 YFSETQ. The CDR3 loop is CASSLNGGQGHEQFF. CDR3 coding DNA: TGCGCCAGCAGCTTGAACGGGGGGCAGGGCCATGAGCAGTTCTTC.